This TCR beta chain originates from a study of blood T cell repertoires in COVID-19. As handled by the study authors: The authors estimated nucleated cell counts from reference gene primer amplification. The assay was immunoSEQ multiplex PCR, and TCRdb's table has in-frame clones only and misses some. That table supplies the V and J calls and clone size; D and trimming were determined from the DNA. The sample has fewer than 300,000 clones; approximately 83% are singletons. Living in 24 US areas, the participants were between 18 and 89 years of age. With 2 bases removed from V and 5 bases from J, the gap between germline ends came to 9 bases. CDR3 length: 13 amino acids. Germline CDR1 reads MNHNS; CDR2 reads SASEGT.

The rearrangement joins TRBV6-1 to TRBJ1-1, with a possible D match to TRBD1 (5 bases). The source material was PBMCs or T cells enriched from blood (not recorded which). The sequence was obtained from a woman aged 25-40 years who had recovered from COVID-19. The CDR3 nucleotides read TGTGCCAGCAGTGAACCGGGGGGAACTGAAGCTTTCTTT. Translated, it gives CASSEPGGTEAFF.